The clone carrying this T cell receptor (beta chain) was found a few times. What it binds is not known. The data derive from a study of T cells in Graves' hyperthyroidism and ophthalmopathy. Notes on the study in general: Stable hyperthyroidism was separated from ophthalmopathy by a model based on 13 V-J features.

Trimming removed 4 bases from V and 6 bases from J, with 22 bases in between. CDR1 and CDR2 from the germline V gene are MNHEY and SMNVEV (reference sequence). The CDR3 has 18 residues. Patients aged 18 to 65 had newly diagnosed hyperthyroidism lasting under 2 months. At first hyperthyroidism diagnosis, before any ophthalmopathy symptoms, the blood sample was collected. The investigators amplified TCR beta CDR3 regions from RNA transcripts. Carried out on the TCR CDR3, a first-round RT-PCR used the HTBI primer set. TCRdb called the multiplex PCR reads again in MiXCR, with one record for every CDR3 protein. This table has about 720,000 distinct CDR3 sequences, approximately 19% appearing once.

Sample: blood. The receptor was isolated from a woman between 45 and 65 years old with Graves' hyperthyroidism that later progressed to Graves' ophthalmopathy. This sequence joins TRBV27 and TRBJ1-6; a possible D gene is TRBD1 (5 bases). The CDR3, as DNA: TGTGCCAGCAGTTATCAGCCCGCAGGAGGGGTAGTTAATTCACCCCTCCACTTT. Amino acids: CASSYQPAGGVVNSPLHF.